Each of the 30 T cell receptor beta chains below was sequenced from the same sample in a study of T cell responses to AZD1222 COVID-19 vaccine. Some clones are missing from TCRdb's copy, which holds only in-frame ones; the method was immunoSEQ multiplex PCR. The table lists 100,000 or so clones, approximately 90% of them singletons. Specimen: peripheral blood, collected on day 0 of AZD1222 vaccination. The receptors derive from an adult in good health.

This clone was picked up one time. V is TRBV3-1 (or the pseudogene TRBV3-2) and J is TRBJ2-2; D might be TRBD1 or TRBD2, each matching 5 bases. Germline assignment: CDR1 LGHDT and CDR2 YNNKEL (reference sequence). V lost 1 base, J lost 0 bases, and 15 bases lay in between. The CDR3 runs to 18 residues. CDR3 residues: CASSQARTGPTNTGELFF. CDR3 DNA sequence: TGTGCCAGCAGCCAAGCAAGGACGGGGCCAACGAACACCGGGGAGCTGTTTTTT.

This clone was seen a few times. This sequence joins TRBV19 and TRBJ1-6; D ambiguous. From germline, CDR1 is LNHDA and CDR2 SQIVND (reference sequence). The CDR3 extends over 12 amino acids. Trimming took off 4 bases at V and 7 bases at J, with 5 bases between the two ends. The DNA of the CDR3 is TGTGCCAGTAGTACCCAAAATTCACCCCTCCACTTT. It translates to CASSTQNSPLHF.

This chain joins TRBV13 and TRBJ2-1; possible D gene TRBD2, 6 bases. Germline lookup yields CDR1 PRHDT and CDR2 FYEKMQ (reference sequence). V lost 0 bases and J 2 bases, leaving 11 bases between the germline ends. The CDR3 length is 16 residues. The CDR3 loop is CASSLGLGGAYNEQFF. The CDR3 coding sequence is TGTGCCAGCAGCTTAGGCCTGGGGGGTGCCTACAATGAGCAGTTCTTC.

The chain uses TRBV4-3 and TRBJ2-7; TRBD2 aligns across 12 bases. Looked up from germline, CDR1 is LGHNA and CDR2 is YSLEER. The CDR3 contains 15 residues. With V trimmed by 4 bases and J by 4 bases, 5 bases remained unmatched. CDR3: CASSPTSGGFYEQYF. The CDR3 DNA reads TGCGCCAGCAGCCCGACTAGCGGGGGATTTTACGAGCAGTACTTC.

The rearrangement joins TRBV24-1 to TRBJ1-2; the D gene is possibly TRBD1 (5 bases). V dropped 2 bases and J dropped 0 bases, with 6 bases sitting between them. Germline CDR1 reads KGHDR; CDR2 reads SFDVKD. The CDR3 length is 14 residues. The CDR3 sequence is CATSDSTANYGYTF. CDR3 nucleotides: TGTGCCACCAGTGATTCGACAGCTAACTATGGCTACACCTTC.

The J gene is TRBJ1-5, the V gene TRBV9; D is perhaps TRBD1 (5 bases). The CDR3 spans 18 residues. V was cut by 4 bases and J by 1 base, with 21 bases left in between. Germline V gives CDR1 SGDLS, CDR2 YYNGEE. CDR3: CASSPRDREEESNQPQHF. In DNA form, the CDR3 reads TGTGCCAGCAGCCCCCGGGACCGCGAAGAAGAGAGCAATCAGCCCCAGCATTTT.

The V gene is TRBV20-1, the J gene TRBJ1-2; no clear D. Trimming cost V 3 bases and J 8 bases, with 13 bases left between them. The CDR3 has 12 residues. Germline-derived CDR1 and CDR2 are DFQATT and SNEGSKA (reference sequence). The CDR3 here is CSASRRSGGYTF. The CDR3 DNA reads as TGCAGTGCTAGTCGCAGGTCGGGCGGCTACACCTTC.

The V gene is TRBV6-5, the J gene TRBJ2-1; D might be TRBD1 (5 bases). CDR3 length: 12 residues. V was shortened by 2 bases and J by 6 bases, with 5 bases between the two germline ends. From germline, CDR1 is MNHEY and CDR2 SVGAGI. The CDR3 loop is CASSYRGNEQFF. CDR3 bases: TGTGCCAGCAGTTACAGGGGCAATGAGCAGTTCTTC.

The rearrangement links TRBV4-1 to TRBJ2-1, with 8 bases aligning to TRBD2. CDR3 length equals 18 residues. J was trimmed by 2 bases and V by 0 bases; bases with no gene match: 9. Germline-derived CDR1 and CDR2 are MGHRA and YSYEKL. CDR3 sequence reads: CASSQDVFGLAPYNEQFF. The CDR3 DNA reads as TGCGCCAGCAGCCAAGATGTGTTCGGACTAGCCCCCTACAATGAGCAGTTCTTC.

This clone was recorded once. J is TRBJ1-6 and V is TRBV27; 8 bases line up with TRBD1. The ends lost 1 base at V and 7 bases at J; junction bases unmatched: 9. Germline loops: CDR1 MNHEY, CDR2 SMNVEV (reference sequence). The CDR3 runs 17 residues. DNA for the CDR3: TGTGCCAGCAGTTTATTTTATACCGGGACAGGAAATTCACCCCTCCACTTT. Encoded protein: CASSLFYTGTGNSPLHF.

V gene TRBV6-1 combines with J gene TRBJ2-6; a possible D gene is TRBD2 (5 bases). V was clipped by 3 bases and J by 2 bases, with 11 bases between them. The CDR3 totals 16 residues. The germline V gene has CDR1 MNHNS and CDR2 SASEGT. CDR3 sequence: CASSEGAGAGANVLTF. The CDR3 DNA reads as TGTGCCAGCAGTGAGGGCGCCGGGGCTGGGGCCAACGTCCTGACTTTC.

This clone has only one observation. V usage is TRBV25-1 and J usage is TRBJ2-7, with D possibly TRBD1 on 5 matching bases. Trimming pared 7 bases from V and 5 bases from J, leaving 18 bases between. The CDR3 totals 14 residues. Germline CDR1 MGHDK, CDR2 SYGVNS. CDR3 nucleotides: TGTGCCAGCAAGGGCTCAGGGTGGAATCACGAGCAGTACTTC. Amino acid sequence: CASKGSGWNHEQYF.

V usage is TRBV7-2 and J usage is TRBJ1-4; 7 bases map to TRBD1. With V trimmed by 0 bases and J by 8 bases, 9 bases remained unmatched. This CDR3 region has 16 residues. From germline, CDR1 is SGHTA and CDR2 FQGNSA. The chain's CDR3 is CASSLAIDRVREKLFF. Written as DNA, the CDR3 is TGTGCCAGCAGCTTAGCGATAGACAGGGTGAGAGAAAAACTGTTTTTT.

The table lists this clone with a count of one. The chain employs TRBV29-1 and TRBJ1-2; D is uncertain. Trimming cost V 4 bases and J 0 bases, with 9 bases left between them. CDR1 is SQVTM, CDR2 ANQGSEA, per germline. The CDR3 totals 13 residues. The CDR3 here is CSVVGATNYGYTF. The CDR3 region has the DNA TGCAGCGTTGTAGGTGCGACTAACTATGGCTACACCTTC.

The gene calls are TRBV11-2 and TRBJ1-5; 8 bases line up with TRBD1. The CDR3 totals 17 residues. Losses at the gene ends were 2 bases for V and 6 bases for J; bases not matched to a gene: 12. Germline V gene sequence: CDR1 SGHAT, CDR2 FQNNGV. CDR3 amino acids: CASSLFPRGLRVQPQHF. The CDR3 coding sequence is TGTGCCAGCAGCTTATTTCCCAGGGGGCTACGTGTTCAGCCCCAGCATTTT.

The chain recombines TRBV7-3 with TRBJ1-1; D remains ambiguous. The CDR3 is made up of 13 amino acids. Per the germline V gene, CDR1 is SGHTA and CDR2 is FQGTGA. Deletions cut 1 base from V and 2 bases from J, with 5 bases between. The CDR3 region is CASSLRDNTEAFF. In DNA form, the CDR3 reads TGTGCCAGCAGCTTAAGGGATAACACTGAAGCTTTCTTT.

The gene calls are TRBV9 and TRBJ1-5; D possibly corresponds to TRBD1 (6 bases). V lost 4 bases and J lost 9, with 17 bases in between. The CDR3 sequence is 14 residues long. Per germline, CDR1 SGDLS and CDR2 YYNGEE. The CDR3 DNA is TGTGCCAGCAGCCCCCGCGGGACATCCTCGCCCCAGCATTTT. Translating it yields CASSPRGTSSPQHF.

The gene calls are TRBV27 and TRBJ1-2, with 7 bases fitting TRBD1. CDR1 is MNHEY, CDR2 SMNVEV, per germline (reference sequence). The CDR3 contains 16 residues. The J segment lost 5 bases and the V segment lost 6 bases, leaving 15 bases of the junction unmatched. CDR3 bases: TGTGCCAGCAGAAAAGCCGACAGGGTGATTGGGTATGGCTACACCTTC. It encodes CASRKADRVIGYGYTF.

The rearrangement links TRBV5-5 to TRBJ2-7; the match to TRBD2 covers 9 bases. The junction had 15 bases not matched to a gene; V was cut back by 4 bases and J by 7 bases. CDR1 SGHKS and CDR2 YYEKEE come from the germline V gene (reference sequence). This CDR3 is 16 amino acids long. The CDR3 spells CASSPIAGAPMGEQYF. The CDR3 bases are TGTGCCAGCAGCCCCATAGCGGGGGCCCCGATGGGGGAGCAGTACTTC.

This chain uses TRBV30 with TRBJ1-1, with D hard to call. The germline V gene encodes CDR1 GTSNPN and CDR2 SVGIG (reference sequence). CDR3 length equals 12 residues. V gave up 6 bases and J gave up 1 base, with 9 bases separating them. CDR3 sequence reads: CACRRPNTEAFF. CDR3 coding DNA: TGTGCCTGTCGCCGCCCGAACACTGAAGCTTTCTTT.

CDR3 sequence (DNA): TGTGCCAGTCATAACGTCGGGACAGGGGAAAATGAAAAACTGTTTTTT. Translated: CASHNVGTGENEKLFF. J is TRBJ1-4 and V is TRBV19; 10 bases map to TRBD1. CDR1 and CDR2 from the germline V gene are LNHDA and SQIVND (reference sequence). This CDR3 is built from 16 residues. Germline trimming cut 8 bases from V and 5 bases from J; bases unmatched to any gene: 11. Combining the CDR3 with reference TRBV19 and TRBJ1-4 gives the whole variable domain DGGITQSPKYLFRKEGQNVTLSCEQNLNHDAMYWYRQDPGQGLRLIYYSQIVNDFQKGDIAEGYSVSREKKESFPLTVTSAQKNPTAFYLCASHNVGTGENEKLFFGSGTQLSVL.

This sequence joins TRBV18 and TRBJ2-1; TRBD1 aligns across 8 bases. From germline, CDR1 is KGHSH and CDR2 LQKENI. The CDR3 is 14 residues long. The V segment lost 8 bases and the J segment 3 bases; nucleotides outside the gene matches: 6. Here the CDR3 reads CASLLGQGYNEQFF. DNA of the CDR3: TGTGCCAGCCTCCTAGGACAGGGCTACAATGAGCAGTTCTTC. Drawing the rest from reference TRBV18 and TRBJ2-1, the complete variable domain is NAGVMQNPRHLVRRRGQEARLRCSPMKGHSHVYWYRQLPEEGLKFMVYLQKENIIDESGMPKERFSAEFPKEGPSILRIQQVVRGDSAAYFCASLLGQGYNEQFFGPGTRLTVL.

The rearrangement uses TRBV6-2 or TRBV6-3 and TRBJ2-3; TRBD1 agrees at 7 bases. The germline CDR1 and CDR2 sequences are MNHEY and SVGEGT. This CDR3 region has 12 residues. J gave up 12 bases and V 6 bases, and 9 bases lay outside the gene matches. CDR3 amino acids: CASSLQGPYQYF. The CDR3 DNA is TGTGCCAGCAGCCTACAGGGGCCTTATCAGTATTTT.

The chain uses TRBV7-9 and TRBJ2-5; D gene unclear. Trimming removed 1 base from V and 1 base from J, with 7 bases in between. Germline CDR1 SEHNR, CDR2 FQNEAQ (reference sequence). The CDR3 has 14 residues. DNA for the CDR3: TGTGCCAGCAGCTTAGTGACAATCCAAGAGACCCAGTACTTC. This translates into CASSLVTIQETQYF.

The chain uses TRBV4-3 and TRBJ1-1; 7 bases map to TRBD1. Germline CDR1 is LGHNA and CDR2 is YSLEER. V gave up 0 bases and J gave up 4 bases; unmatched junction bases: 5. This CDR3 has 15 amino acids. Written as DNA, the CDR3 is TGCGCCAGCAGCCAAGAACACAGGGGAGGCACTGAAGCTTTCTTT. Protein product: CASSQEHRGGTEAFF.

This clone was seen a single time. J is TRBJ1-3 and V is TRBV7-2; D unresolved. The CDR3 length is 14 residues. V was cut by 1 base and J by 2 bases, with 6 bases left in between. Germline values: CDR1 SGHTA, CDR2 FQGNSA. The CDR3 DNA is TGTGCCAGCAGCTTAGTACATCCTGGAAACACCATATATTTT. The encoded protein is CASSLVHPGNTIYF.

The chain employs TRBV30 and TRBJ1-2; D unresolved. V gave up 7 bases and J gave up 6 bases, with 21 bases separating them. The CDR3 sequence is 14 residues long. Germline lookup yields CDR1 GTSNPN and CDR2 SVGIG (reference sequence). CDR3 loop: CASFYAGSVDGYTF. The DNA of the CDR3 is TGTGCCTCCTTCTACGCGGGTAGCGTCGATGGCTACACCTTC.

V usage is TRBV2 and J usage is TRBJ1-4; D might be TRBD1 (5 bases). The germline V and J ends were trimmed by 8 bases and 4 bases, with 14 bases remaining between them. This CDR3 spans 14 amino acids. Germline assignment: CDR1 SNHLY and CDR2 FYNNEI. The CDR3: CASAAPGGNEKLFF. The CDR3 bases are TGTGCCAGCGCGGCTCCTGGGGGTAATGAAAAACTGTTTTTT.

This clone was observed a handful of times. The chain employs TRBV6-5 and TRBJ1-4, with TRBD1 matching over 8 bases. Germline V gene lookup returns CDR1 MNHEY and CDR2 SVGAGI. Trimming took 5 bases from V and 0 from J; bases not matched to a gene: 2. This CDR3 has 15 amino acids. CDR3 coding DNA: TGTGCCAGCAGTAGGGACAGGTCAACTAATGAAAAACTGTTTTTT. Residues: CASSRDRSTNEKLFF.

This clone showed up just a few times. Mismatch with germline at one junction end may stem from a read error. This CDR3 is CASSYPGQGAKMDF. CDR3 bases: TGTGCCAGCAGTTACCCGGGACAGGGGGCAAAAATGGACTTC. This sequence joins TRBV6-2 or TRBV6-3 and TRBJ2-4; 12 bases are a match to TRBD1. The length of the CDR3 is 14 residues. Germline V CDR1 and CDR2: MNHEY, SVGEGT.